This entry features one T cell receptor (beta chain) sequence. In the original processing: Using reference gene primer amplification, nucleated cell counts were estimated. Measured with immunoSEQ multiplex PCR; TCRdb has only the in-frame clones, and not every one. D and trimming come from the DNA, and the V and J calls and clone size come from that table. The sample shows about 230,000 clones, roughly 84% of them seen only once. Germline values: CDR1 PRHDT, CDR2 FYEKMQ (reference sequence). CDR3 size: 15 residues. J was trimmed by 7 bases and V by 4 bases; bases with no gene match: 7. These data are taken from a study of blood T cell repertoires in COVID-19.

The sample was peripheral blood. The sequence came from a man in his forties with acute or convalescent COVID-19. The gene calls are TRBV13 and TRBJ2-2, with 9 bases that match TRBD1. The CDR3: CASSSTGGGHGELFF. The CDR3 DNA reads as TGTGCCAGCAGCTCCACAGGGGGCGGACACGGGGAGCTGTTTTTT.